This T cell receptor beta chain appears in the sequencing data of a study of shared clonotypes between healthy human individuals. Study-wide context: For every donor, three CD4 naive, three CD4 memory, two CD8 naive and one CD8 memory plates were used.

Study conclusions and caveats: Sequencing depth was a factor that was expected to affect clonotype sharing among donors. Large depth notwithstanding, sorted-subset sequencing proved incomplete by rarefaction. Sampling used blood alone; tissue repertoires probably differ.

Trimming stripped 0 bases from V and 11 bases from J, with 5 bases between. This CDR3 contains 11 residues. On this clone itself: Its specificity is not known.

TCRdb keeps only in-frame clones here, not all; method: immunoSEQ multiplex PCR. The sample contains 400,000 or so clones, about 96% of which appear only once. Sequencing was carried out using memory CD8+ T cells sorted from blood. Specified subset: CD45RO+ cells pooled with CCR7-negative TemRA cells. The clonotype comes from a man between 25 and 39 years old in good health. The rearrangement joins TRBV23-1 to TRBJ1-5; D uncertain. TRBV23-1 is an ORF; its function is uncertain. The CDR3 here is CASSQSETQHF. CDR3 sequence (DNA): TGCGCCAGCAGTCAATCAGAGACCCAGCATTTT.